A single sample gave rise to the 14 T cell receptor beta chains below, sequenced in a study of cytomegalovirus exposure and HLA in healthy donors. Sequencing was performed with immunoSEQ multiplex PCR; in TCRdb, only in-frame clones are kept and a portion is missing. There are approximately 130,000 clones in the sample; roughly 89% occur only once, and approximately 2% lies in the top ten. The material sequenced was PBMCs. The receptors shown here come from a woman between 18 and 30 years old in good health and CMV-seronegative.

This chain links TRBV5-1 with TRBJ2-7, with 9 bases identical to TRBD2. This CDR3 is 14 amino acids long. Germline assignment: CDR1 SGHRS and CDR2 YFSETQ. The ends lost 3 bases at V and 5 bases at J; junction bases unmatched: 6. As DNA, the CDR3 is TGCGCCAGCAGCTCGGCGGGGGGGCCGGACGAGCAGTACTTC. Translating gives CASSSAGGPDEQYF.

The chain recombines TRBV14 with TRBJ2-2; 10 bases agree with TRBD2. V lost 5 bases to trimming and J lost 0 bases; unmatched junction nucleotides: 9. Germline V gene sequence: CDR1 SGHDN, CDR2 FVKESK. The length of the CDR3 is 18 residues. In DNA form, the CDR3 reads TGTGCCAGCAGCTACCGGGCTAGCGGGGGCCCGAACACCGGGGAGCTGTTTTTT. Translation gives CASSYRASGGPNTGELFF.

This clone has just one count. The CDR3 is CASSQDTSGSGIREQFF. In DNA form, the CDR3 reads TGCGCCAGCAGCCAAGATACTAGCGGAAGTGGAATTCGTGAGCAGTTCTTC. V and J are TRBV4-1 and TRBJ2-1; TRBD2 matches at 8 bases. V shed 0 bases, J shed 9 bases, and the junction held 13 bases outside the gene matches. The CDR3 is 17 residues long. Germline assignment: CDR1 MGHRA and CDR2 YSYEKL.

The chain uses TRBV28 and TRBJ1-5, with D uncertain. The CDR3 runs 15 residues. V was pared by 3 bases and J by 0 bases, with 9 bases between. The germline V gene encodes CDR1 MDHEN and CDR2 SYDVKM. CDR3 in amino acids: CASSLQTYSNQPQHF. CDR3 DNA: TGTGCCAGCAGTTTGCAGACATATAGCAATCAGCCCCAGCATTTT.

The chain joins TRBV27 to TRBJ2-1; 9 bases are a match to TRBD1. The CDR3 is 16 residues long. J gave up 0 bases and V 5 bases, and 5 bases lay outside the gene matches. Germline CDR1 and CDR2: MNHEY and SMNVEV (reference sequence). This CDR3 reads CASSNTGGPSYNEQFF. The CDR3 DNA reads TGTGCCAGCAGTAATACAGGGGGCCCCTCCTACAATGAGCAGTTCTTC.

The chain employs TRBV5-1 and TRBJ2-7; D might be TRBD1 (5 bases). Trimming stripped 6 bases from V and 0 bases from J, with 16 bases between. Germline V gene lookup returns CDR1 SGHRS and CDR2 YFSETQ. The CDR3 spans 15 residues. The CDR3 loop is CASTRDGALSYEQYF. CDR3 sequence (DNA): TGCGCCAGCACTAGAGATGGGGCCCTCTCCTACGAGCAGTACTTC.

In nucleotides, the CDR3 is TGTGCCAGCAGCAGACCCGGGACAGGGATCTATGGCTACACCTTC. Protein: CASSRPGTGIYGYTF. V usage is TRBV7-2 and J usage is TRBJ1-2; 9 bases agree with TRBD1. J gave up 4 bases and V 5 bases, and 8 bases lay outside the gene matches. CDR1 and CDR2 (germline): SGHTA, FQGNSA. CDR3 length equals 15 residues.

The chain carries TRBV5-1 and TRBJ1-1, with D perhaps TRBD1 (5 bases). Germline V CDR1 and CDR2: SGHRS, YFSETQ. The V gene lost 1 base and the J gene lost 1 base, with 11 bases spanning the gap. The CDR3 has 15 residues. The CDR3: CASSLYQGTNTEAFF. The CDR3 nucleotides are TGCGCCAGCAGCTTGTACCAGGGAACGAACACTGAAGCTTTCTTT.

The chain couples TRBV6-1 to TRBJ1-4; D uncertain. The length of the CDR3 is 12 residues. CDR1 and CDR2 (germline): MNHNS, SASEGT. Trimming stripped 9 bases from V and 8 bases from J, with 13 bases between. CDR3 bases: TGTGCCAGTCAGGTATCGGGGGAAAAACTGTTTTTT. It encodes CASQVSGEKLFF.

The chain carries TRBV19 and TRBJ2-3, with no clear D. There are 12 residues in the CDR3. Germline V gene data show CDR1 as LNHDA and CDR2 as SQIVND (reference sequence). V was trimmed by 5 bases and J by 3 bases, leaving 6 bases between them. CDR3 sequence (DNA): TGTGCCAGTAGTCCGCGTACAGATACGCAGTATTTT. Amino acids: CASSPRTDTQYF.

The rearrangement links TRBV7-3 to TRBJ2-1; 8 bases line up with TRBD2. The length of the CDR3 is 13 residues. CDR1 SGHTA and CDR2 FQGTGA come from the germline V gene. The J segment lost 7 bases and the V segment lost 4 bases, leaving 3 bases of the junction unmatched. The CDR3: CASSSLAGNEQFF. The CDR3 nucleotides read TGTGCCAGCAGCTCGTTAGCGGGAAATGAGCAGTTCTTC.

This chain connects TRBV4-2 to TRBJ1-3; no reliable D call. V dropped 0 bases and J dropped 9 bases, with 15 bases sitting between them. Germline assignment: CDR1 LGHNA and CDR2 YNFKEQ. The length of the CDR3 is 15 residues. CDR3 amino acids: CASSQDIGVVVTIYF. The CDR3 DNA is TGTGCCAGCAGCCAAGATATAGGAGTTGTTGTCACCATATATTTT.

The chain links TRBV11-2 to TRBJ2-5; a possible D gene is TRBD1 (6 bases). Looked up from germline, CDR1 is SGHAT and CDR2 is FQNNGV. Trimming cost V 0 bases and J 3 bases, with 8 bases left between them. There are 14 residues in the CDR3. The CDR3 region is CASSLERTEETQYF. CDR3 in DNA: TGTGCCAGCAGCTTAGAGAGGACAGAAGAGACCCAGTACTTC.

V is TRBV5-1 and J is TRBJ2-1; TRBD1 aligns across 9 bases. Per germline, CDR1 SGHRS and CDR2 YFSETQ. This CDR3 contains 15 residues. The ends lost 3 bases at V and 4 bases at J; junction bases unmatched: 5. The CDR3 sequence: CASSSDRGGYNEQFF. The CDR3 coding sequence is TGCGCCAGCAGCTCAGACAGGGGGGGTTACAATGAGCAGTTCTTC. The full variable domain, in which reference TRBV5-1 and TRBJ2-1 provide the parts outside the CDR3, is KAGVTQTPRYLIKTRGQQVTLSCSPISGHRSVSWYQQTPGQGLQFLFEYFSETQRNKGNFPGRFSGRQFSNSRSEMNVSTLELGDSALYLCASSSDRGGYNEQFFGPGTRLTVL.